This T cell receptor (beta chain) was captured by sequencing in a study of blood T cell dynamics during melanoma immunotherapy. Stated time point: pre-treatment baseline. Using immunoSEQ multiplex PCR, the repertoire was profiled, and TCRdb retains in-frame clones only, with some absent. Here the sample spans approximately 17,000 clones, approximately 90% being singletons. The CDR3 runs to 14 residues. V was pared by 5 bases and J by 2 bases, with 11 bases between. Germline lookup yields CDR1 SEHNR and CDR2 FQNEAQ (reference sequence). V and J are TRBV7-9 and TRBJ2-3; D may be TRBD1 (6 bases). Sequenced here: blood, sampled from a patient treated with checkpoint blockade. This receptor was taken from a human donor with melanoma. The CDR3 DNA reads TGTGCCAGCAGCACATGGACAGCCACAGATACGCAGTATTTT. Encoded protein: CASSTWTATDTQYF. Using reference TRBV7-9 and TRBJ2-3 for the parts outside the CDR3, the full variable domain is DTGVSQNPRHKITKRGQNVTFRCDPISEHNRLYWYRQTLGQGPEFLTYFQNEAQLEKSRLLSDRFSAERPKGSFSTLEIQRTEQGDSAMYLCASSTWTATDTQYFGPGTRLTVL.